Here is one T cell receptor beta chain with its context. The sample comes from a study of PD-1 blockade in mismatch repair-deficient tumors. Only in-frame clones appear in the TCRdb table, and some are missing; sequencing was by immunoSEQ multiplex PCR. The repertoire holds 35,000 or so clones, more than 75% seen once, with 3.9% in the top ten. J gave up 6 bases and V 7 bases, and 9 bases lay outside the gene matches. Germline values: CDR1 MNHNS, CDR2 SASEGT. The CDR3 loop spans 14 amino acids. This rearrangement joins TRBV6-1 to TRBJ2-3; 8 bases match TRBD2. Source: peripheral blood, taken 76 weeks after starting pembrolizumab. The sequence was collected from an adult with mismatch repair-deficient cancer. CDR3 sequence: CASTAGRVWDTQYF. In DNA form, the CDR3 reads TGTGCCAGCACGGCCGGGAGGGTCTGGGATACGCAGTATTTT.